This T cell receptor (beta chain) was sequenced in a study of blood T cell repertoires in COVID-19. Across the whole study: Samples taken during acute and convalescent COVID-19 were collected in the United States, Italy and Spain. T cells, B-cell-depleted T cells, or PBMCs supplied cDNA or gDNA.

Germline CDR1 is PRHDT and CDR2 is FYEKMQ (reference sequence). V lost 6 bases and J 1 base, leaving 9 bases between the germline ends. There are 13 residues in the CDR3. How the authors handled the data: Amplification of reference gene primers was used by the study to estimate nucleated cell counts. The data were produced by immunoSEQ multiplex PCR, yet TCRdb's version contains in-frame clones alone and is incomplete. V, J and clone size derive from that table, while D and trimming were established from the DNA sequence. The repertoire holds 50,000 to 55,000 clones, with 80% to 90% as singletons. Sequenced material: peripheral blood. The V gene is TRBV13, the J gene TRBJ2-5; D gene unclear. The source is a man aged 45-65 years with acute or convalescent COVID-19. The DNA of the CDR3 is TGTGCCAGCAGGGAACAGATCCAAGAGACCCAGTACTTC. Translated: CASREQIQETQYF.